There are many counts of the clone carrying this TCR beta chain. The germline CDR1 and CDR2 sequences are DFQATT and SNEGSKA (reference sequence). The junction had 5 bases not matched to a gene; V was cut back by 6 bases and J by 1 base. The CDR3 loop spans 15 amino acids. Time point: persistent/refractory GD, antithyroid drugs over 5 years with positive TRAb. The TCR library was made from RNA extracted from PBMCs. Arm-PCR with iRepertoire HTBI primers amplified the CDR3 regions for these TCR beta libraries. TCRdb analysed the multiplex PCR reads with MiXCR anew, one entry per CDR3 protein. Of about 290,000 distinct CDR3 sequences listed, around 23% were seen once; the top ten hold more than 55%. These data originate in a study of regulatory T cells in long-lasting Graves disease.

The sample consisted of peripheral blood mononuclear cells (PBMCs), taken when the disease was refractory, from a patient treated with antithyroid drugs. This TCR was recovered from a female donor with Graves disease. The chain links TRBV20-1 to TRBJ2-5; 13 nucleotides align to TRBD2. The CDR3 is CSALGLAGFQETQYF. The CDR3 DNA is TGCAGTGCCTTGGGACTAGCGGGGTTCCAAGAGACCCAGTACTTC.